This TCR beta chain was sequenced during a study of breast tumors, draining lymph nodes, adjacent tissues. Study observations and caveats: The lymph node origin of tumor T cells was framed as consistent with a hypothesis, not demonstrated. Tumor and nontumor repertoires were significantly more similar in luminal-like than in basal-like breast cancer. Tumors had less TCR diversity than lymph nodes, more than nontumor tissue.

Trimming took 5 bases from V and 0 from J, leaving 8 bases between them. This CDR3 comprises 14 residues. Germline CDR1 ENHRY, CDR2 SYGVKD. On this clonotype: Its antigen is not known.

TCRdb called the multiplex PCR reads again in MiXCR, with one record for every CDR3 protein. The sample yields some 21,000 distinct CDR3 sequences, roughly 50% seen once. The sequence was collected from a female donor with breast cancer. Some clones in this sample may be carry-over from other donors' samples. V and J are TRBV10-3 and TRBJ1-5; D might be TRBD1 (5 bases). The specimen was breast tumor tissue. CDR3 sequence reads: CAISSTGSNQPQHF. DNA of the CDR3: TGTGCCATCAGTTCAACAGGTAGCAATCAGCCCCAGCATTTT.